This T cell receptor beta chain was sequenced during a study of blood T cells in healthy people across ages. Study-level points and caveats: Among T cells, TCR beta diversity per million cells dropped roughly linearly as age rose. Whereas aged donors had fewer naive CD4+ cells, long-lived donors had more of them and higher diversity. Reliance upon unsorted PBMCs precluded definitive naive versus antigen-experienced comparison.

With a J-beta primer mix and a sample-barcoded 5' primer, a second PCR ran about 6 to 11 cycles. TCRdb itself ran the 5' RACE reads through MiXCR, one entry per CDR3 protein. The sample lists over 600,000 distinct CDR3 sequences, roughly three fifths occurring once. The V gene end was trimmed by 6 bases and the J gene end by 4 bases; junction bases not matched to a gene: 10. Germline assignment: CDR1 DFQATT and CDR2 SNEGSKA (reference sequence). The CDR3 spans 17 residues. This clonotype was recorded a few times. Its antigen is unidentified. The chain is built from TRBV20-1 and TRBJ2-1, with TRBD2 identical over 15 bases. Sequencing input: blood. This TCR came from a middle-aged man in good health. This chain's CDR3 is CSAWTSGGASKYNEQFF. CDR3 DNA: TGCAGTGCCTGGACTAGCGGGGGGGCCTCGAAATACAATGAGCAGTTCTTC.